A single sample is the source of the 16 T cell receptor beta chains below, sequenced in a study of blood T cell repertoires in COVID-19. Assay used: immunoSEQ multiplex PCR; TCRdb lists only in-frame clones, some missing. This table has over 400,000 clones, about 85% appearing once. The sequenced sample was PBMCs or T cells enriched from blood (not recorded which). These receptor sequences come from an older woman who had recovered from COVID-19.

This clone was picked up one time. This chain uses TRBV5-1 with TRBJ1-4; no firm D call. Germline values: CDR1 SGHRS, CDR2 YFSETQ. This CDR3 is built from 13 residues. Trimming shortened V by 8 bases and J by 8 bases, and 16 bases separated the two germline ends. CDR3 protein: CAREKSGGEKLFF. In DNA, the CDR3 is TGCGCCAGGGAAAAATCGGGTGGGGAAAAACTGTTTTTT.

J is TRBJ2-3 and V is TRBV9, with D uncertain. Germline V gene lookup returns CDR1 SGDLS and CDR2 YYNGEE. CDR3 length equals 14 residues. Trimming took 3 bases from V and 1 from J, leaving 9 bases between them. The CDR3 sequence is CASSDLSGTDTQYF. CDR3 nucleotide sequence: TGTGCCAGCAGCGATCTGAGTGGCACAGATACGCAGTATTTT.

The CDR3: CASSVAGPSGGNEQFF. In DNA, the CDR3 is TGTGCCAGCAGCGTAGCGGGTCCTAGCGGGGGGAATGAGCAGTTCTTC. The J gene is TRBJ2-1, the V gene TRBV9; 11 bases agree with TRBD2. The junction had 6 bases not matched to a gene; V was cut back by 0 bases and J by 7 bases. The germline V gene encodes CDR1 SGDLS and CDR2 YYNGEE. CDR3 length equals 16 residues.

This clone was seen once. The chain is built from TRBV20-1 and TRBJ2-7; a possible D gene is TRBD1 (5 bases). Between the trimmed V and J ends, which lost 3 bases and 5 bases, there was a span of 14 bases. Per the germline V gene, CDR1 is DFQATT and CDR2 is SNEGSKA (reference sequence). This CDR3 has 13 residues. CDR3 sequence reads: CSASKSGRNEQYF. In DNA, the CDR3 is TGCAGTGCTAGTAAGTCAGGGCGCAACGAGCAGTACTTC.

V gene TRBV5-1 combines with J gene TRBJ1-1; tentatively, D is TRBD1 (5 bases). The CDR3 runs to 16 residues. V was shortened by 1 base and J by 1 base, with 14 bases between the two germline ends. Germline lookup yields CDR1 SGHRS and CDR2 YFSETQ. The CDR3 sequence: CASSLQGLTANTEAFF. DNA of the CDR3: TGCGCCAGCAGCTTGCAGGGTTTAACTGCGAACACTGAAGCTTTCTTT.

The chain combines TRBV9 with TRBJ1-2; 10 nucleotides line up with TRBD1. CDR3 size: 15 residues. CDR1 SGDLS and CDR2 YYNGEE come from the germline V gene. V shed 4 bases and J 6 bases; nucleotides not matched to a gene: 9. DNA of the CDR3: TGTGCCAGCAGCCCCTGGCAGGGACAGGGGAATGGCTACACCTTC. It specifies CASSPWQGQGNGYTF.

DNA of the CDR3: TGTGCCAGCACCCGAGGAGGGGTTGACACTGAAGCTTTCTTT. This gives the protein CASTRGGVDTEAFF. The chain recombines TRBV6-5 with TRBJ1-1, with D possibly TRBD1 on 5 matching bases. Germline-derived CDR1 and CDR2 are MNHEY and SVGAGI. The CDR3 loop spans 14 amino acids. V was trimmed by 7 bases and J by 3 bases, leaving 15 bases between them.

The chain recombines TRBV2 with TRBJ2-7; 11 nucleotides align to TRBD2. Germline CDR1 reads SNHLY; CDR2 reads FYNNEI. With V trimmed by 3 bases and J by 3 bases, 13 bases remained unmatched. There are 18 residues in the CDR3. Here the CDR3 DNA reads TGTGCCAGCAGTGACGCCCGTAGTAGCGGGGGGGCAGTCTACGAGCAGTACTTC. Amino acids: CASSDARSSGGAVYEQYF. Full variable domain (remainder filled in from reference TRBV2 and TRBJ2-7): EPEVTQTPSHQVTQMGQEVILRCVPISNHLYFYWYRQILGQKVEFLVSFYNNEISEKSEIFDDQFSVERPDGSNFTLKIRSTKLEDSAMYFCASSDARSSGGAVYEQYFGPGTRLTVT.

The V gene is TRBV12-3 or TRBV12-4, the J gene TRBJ2-1, with D hard to call. The CDR3 has 13 amino acids. Trimming pared 5 bases from V and 4 bases from J, leaving 9 bases between. DNA for the CDR3: TGTGCCAGCAGTCCCCGACTGTACAATGAGCAGTTCTTC. Encoded protein: CASSPRLYNEQFF.

The chain has TRBV2 and TRBJ1-1; D uncertain. The CDR3 length is 12 residues. Germline V CDR1 and CDR2: SNHLY, FYNNEI. V was pared by 7 bases and J by 5 bases, with 11 bases between. The CDR3 sequence: CASTKERTEAFF. The CDR3 DNA sequence: TGTGCCAGCACCAAAGAGAGGACTGAAGCTTTCTTT.

The V and J genes are TRBV21-1 and TRBJ1-4; no DNA check was done on the table's D call, TRBD1. TRBV21-1 is designated a pseudogene. CDR3 length equals 14 residues. DNA for the CDR3: TGTGCCAGCAGCAAAGCATTTAGGGGGCTATTTAGGTTTTTT. Translation: CASSKAFRGLFRFF.

This chain joins TRBV6-6 and TRBJ2-7, with a tentative D call TRBD1 (6 bases). Between the trimmed V and J ends, which lost 6 bases and 3 bases, there was a span of 18 bases. This CDR3 is 15 amino acids long. CDR1 is MNHNY, CDR2 SVGAGI, per germline (reference sequence). CDR3 DNA: TGTGCCAGCAGACGGTCCTGGGACACCAGCTACGAGCAGTACTTC. It is translated as CASRRSWDTSYEQYF.

The chain combines TRBV5-1 with TRBJ2-1; D unclear. Germline CDR1 SGHRS, CDR2 YFSETQ. V was trimmed by 0 bases and J by 8 bases, leaving 6 bases between them. The CDR3 runs 12 residues. Here the CDR3 DNA reads TGCGCCAGCAGCTTGGTCGGAGATGAGCAGTTCTTC. This gives the protein CASSLVGDEQFF. The full variable domain, with the rest looked up from reference TRBV5-1 and TRBJ2-1, is KAGVTQTPRYLIKTRGQQVTLSCSPISGHRSVSWYQQTPGQGLQFLFEYFSETQRNKGNFPGRFSGRQFSNSRSEMNVSTLELGDSALYLCASSLVGDEQFFGPGTRLTVL.

This rearrangement joins TRBV28 to TRBJ1-4; perhaps TRBD1 as D (5 bases). With 1 base removed from V and 0 bases from J, the gap between germline ends came to 15 bases. The CDR3 spans 18 residues. Germline loops: CDR1 MDHEN, CDR2 SYDVKM. Written as DNA, the CDR3 is TGTGCCAGCAGTTTATCCGGGACTATTGGTTCAACTAATGAAAAACTGTTTTTT. Its translation is CASSLSGTIGSTNEKLFF.

This chain links TRBV11-3 with TRBJ1-1; possibly TRBD1 for D (6 bases). V was trimmed by 1 base and J by 1 base, leaving 7 bases between them. Germline lookup yields CDR1 SGHNT and CDR2 YENEEA. This CDR3 comprises 14 residues. This CDR3 reads CASSLAGENTEAFF. In DNA form, the CDR3 reads TGTGCCAGCAGCTTAGCAGGGGAGAACACTGAAGCTTTCTTT.

The chain has TRBV11-2 and TRBJ1-1, with D unresolved. The CDR3 covers 14 residues. Germline V CDR1 and CDR2: SGHAT, FQNNGV. The V end was cut by 2 bases, the J end by 5 bases, with 12 bases between. The CDR3 loop reads CASSLWAGRTEAFF. CDR3 nucleotides: TGTGCCAGCAGCTTATGGGCAGGAAGGACTGAAGCTTTCTTT.